This entry lists 8 T cell receptor beta chains sequenced from one sample in a study of T cell changes during pregnancy in multiple sclerosis. Clones were sequenced by immunoSEQ multiplex PCR, and TCRdb holds only the in-frame ones, with some missing. Altogether around 13,000 clones are present, roughly 90% being singletons, with the ten largest covering around 12%. Sample: CD8+ T cells from peripheral blood mononuclear cells, taken after pregnancy. The receptors come from a female donor in good health, enrolled as a control in a pregnancy study.

The J gene is TRBJ1-5, the V gene TRBV19; D unclear. CDR1 is LNHDA and CDR2 is SQIVND in the germline V gene (reference sequence). The CDR3 has 15 amino acids. Trimming stripped 3 bases from V and 7 bases from J, with 16 bases between. The CDR3 sequence is CASSMSQAGDQPQHF. CDR3 sequence (DNA): TGTGCCAGTAGTATGTCCCAGGCGGGTGACCAGCCCCAGCATTTT.

The rearrangement joins TRBV14 to TRBJ2-1, with 12 bases matching TRBD2. V dropped 6 bases and J dropped 13; count of bases not matched to a gene: 13. Germline CDR1 and CDR2: SGHDN and FVKESK. This CDR3 contains 15 residues. The CDR3 spells CASSPGTSGPYLQFF. CDR3 coding DNA: TGTGCCAGCAGTCCCGGGACTAGCGGGCCCTACCTACAGTTCTTC.

In nucleotides, the CDR3 is TGTGCCAGCAGTTACTGGACAGGGGCTAGTAATTCACCCCTCCACTTT. Translating it yields CASSYWTGASNSPLHF. The rearrangement links TRBV6-5 to TRBJ1-6; TRBD1 matches 9 bases. CDR1 MNHEY and CDR2 SVGAGI come from the germline V gene. CDR3 length equals 16 residues. V lost 1 base and J lost 6; bases outside the gene matches: 4.

The V and J genes are TRBV5-6 and TRBJ1-2; 7 positions agree with TRBD1. Germline assignment: CDR1 SGHDT and CDR2 YYEEEE. The V and J ends lost 6 bases and 6 bases, in that order; junction bases with no gene match: 8. The CDR3 loop spans 13 amino acids. Here the CDR3 reads CASTPTGDDGYTF. The CDR3, as DNA: TGTGCCAGCACCCCTACAGGGGACGATGGCTACACCTTC.

The V and J genes are TRBV27 and TRBJ2-7; 12 bases map to TRBD2. The germline V gene has CDR1 MNHEY and CDR2 SMNVEV (reference sequence). The CDR3 sequence is 15 residues long. Germline trimming cut 3 bases from V and 3 bases from J; bases unmatched to any gene: 3. In nucleotides, the CDR3 is TGTGCCAGCAGTTTCGAGGGACTAGCGGGCTACGAGCAGTACTTC. Its protein is CASSFEGLAGYEQYF.

V usage is TRBV6-5 and J usage is TRBJ1-1; the D is unclear. The V gene lost 4 bases and the J gene lost 3 bases, with 6 bases spanning the gap. In germline, CDR1 is MNHEY, CDR2 SVGAGI. The CDR3 contains 12 residues. CDR3 residues: CASSFRDTEAFF. For the CDR3, the DNA is TGTGCCAGCAGTTTCCGGGACACTGAAGCTTTCTTT.

The rearrangement uses TRBV7-9 and TRBJ2-3; TRBD1 is a possible D gene (5 bases). This CDR3 contains 15 residues. Germline values: CDR1 SEHNR, CDR2 FQNEAQ (reference sequence). Trimming removed 1 base from V and 2 bases from J, with 10 bases in between. This chain's CDR3 is CASSLGGLSTDTQYF. The DNA for the CDR3 is TGTGCCAGCAGCTTAGGGGGCCTCTCCACAGATACGCAGTATTTT.

The gene calls are TRBV7-9 and TRBJ1-4; tentatively, D is TRBD1 (5 bases). The CDR3 runs to 16 residues. CDR1 and CDR2 from the germline V gene are SEHNR and FQNEAQ (reference sequence). The ends were cut back, 6 bases at V and 0 bases at J, with 14 bases in the middle. The chain's CDR3 is CASRDQGDTTNEKLFF. For the CDR3, the DNA is TGTGCCAGCAGGGATCAGGGCGATACAACTAATGAAAAACTGTTTTTT. Full variable domain (remainder filled in from reference TRBV7-9 and TRBJ1-4): DTGVSQNPRHKITKRGQNVTFRCDPISEHNRLYWYRQTLGQGPEFLTYFQNEAQLEKSRLLSDRFSAERPKGSFSTLEIQRTEQGDSAMYLCASRDQGDTTNEKLFFGSGTQLSVL.